The clone carrying this TCR beta chain was seen at least ten times. TCRdb reprocessed the PCR reads via MiXCR and lists one record per CDR3 protein. This table has just over 95,000 distinct CDR3 sequences, roughly 24% appearing once. The data were taken from a study of molecular identifiers for immune sequencing clone quantification. The V and J ends lost 0 bases and 3 bases respectively, with 18 bases between them. The germline V gene encodes CDR1 LGHNA and CDR2 YSLEER. CDR3 length: 19 amino acids. The chain has TRBV4-3 and TRBJ2-6, with a tentative D call TRBD2 (5 bases). Sample: naive CD8+ T cells from blood, with Jurkat cell RNA spiked in. As to subset: FACS-sorted CD8+CD4-CCR7+CD45RA+ naive T cells. This clonotype was sampled from a human donor in good health. Some libraries in this study had Jurkat cell RNA spiked in. Here the CDR3 DNA reads TGCGCCAGCAGCCAAGACGACGGACCCCGGGAATTTGGGGCCAACGTCCTGACTTTC. It specifies CASSQDDGPREFGANVLTF.